The 10 T cell receptor beta chains below all came from one sample that was sequenced in a study of T cells in Graves' hyperthyroidism and ophthalmopathy. What was amplified from RNA transcripts were TCR beta CDR3 regions. The HTBI primer set served for first-round RT-PCR of the TCR CDR3. TCRdb reprocessed the multiplex PCR reads with MiXCR, giving one entry per CDR3 protein. Of over 200,000 distinct CDR3 sequences listed, 17% are singletons. The sample comprised blood. The origin of the receptors is a man aged 50-59 years with Graves' hyperthyroidism.

This clonotype was picked up a small number of times. The chain is built from TRBV20-1 and TRBJ2-1, with 8 bases identical to TRBD2. The germline gives CDR1 DFQATT, CDR2 SNEGSKA (reference sequence). The ends lost 0 bases at V and 4 bases at J; junction bases unmatched: 8. The CDR3 totals 16 residues. For the CDR3, the DNA is TGCAGTGCTAGAGATCAAGGCGGGAGGTCTTACAATGAGCAGTTCTTC. It encodes CSARDQGGRSYNEQFF.

The chain couples TRBV20-1 to TRBJ2-2, with D uncertain. CDR3 size: 13 residues. The germline V gene encodes CDR1 DFQATT and CDR2 SNEGSKA (reference sequence). Trimming removed 4 bases at V and 0 bases at J, with 6 bases between. CDR3 protein: CSATPANTGELFF. In DNA, the CDR3 is TGCAGTGCTACGCCAGCGAACACCGGGGAGCTGTTTTTT.

This clonotype was detected many times. The V and J genes are TRBV27 and TRBJ1-1, with D hard to call. Deletions cut 4 bases from V and 1 base from J, with 10 bases between. From germline, CDR1 is MNHEY and CDR2 SMNVEV (reference sequence). This CDR3 is built from 14 residues. The DNA for the CDR3 is TGTGCCAGCAGTTCCTACGGCGGGAACACTGAAGCTTTCTTT. Its protein product is CASSSYGGNTEAFF.

This sequence joins TRBV18 and TRBJ1-1, with a tentative D call TRBD1 (6 bases). Trimming took 6 bases from V and 5 from J, leaving 25 bases between them. The length of the CDR3 is 17 residues. Germline loops: CDR1 KGHSH, CDR2 LQKENI. For the CDR3, the DNA is TGTGCCAGCTCCCCCCTCGAGGACAGCTGGGTAGGTACTGAAGCTTTCTTT. It translates to CASSPLEDSWVGTEAFF.

At least ten counts were recorded for this clonotype. This chain links TRBV7-2 with TRBJ2-2, with D perhaps assigned TRBD1 or TRBD2 (5 bases each). CDR3 size: 15 residues. Germline V gene sequence: CDR1 SGHTA, CDR2 FQGNSA. V gave up 2 bases and J gave up 5 bases, with 12 bases separating them. The CDR3 loop is CASSLMAGRTGELFF. CDR3 nucleotide sequence: TGTGCCAGCAGCTTAATGGCAGGGAGAACCGGGGAGCTGTTTTTT.

In this sample, this clonotype turned up a few times. The genes are TRBV27 and TRBJ1-1; perhaps TRBD1 as D (6 bases). The ends were cut back, 5 bases at V and 4 bases at J, with 14 bases in the middle. The germline V gene encodes CDR1 MNHEY and CDR2 SMNVEV (reference sequence). This CDR3 is 14 amino acids long. The CDR3 reads CASSILARGTEAFF. The DNA for the CDR3 is TGTGCCAGCAGTATCCTCGCCAGGGGCACTGAAGCTTTCTTT.

A few counts support this clonotype. The chain combines TRBV5-1 with TRBJ2-7; no clear D gene. Germline loops: CDR1 SGHRS, CDR2 YFSETQ. The CDR3 is 12 amino acids. V lost 0 bases and J 6 bases, leaving 7 bases between the germline ends. CDR3: CASSLANGEQYF. The CDR3, as DNA: TGCGCCAGCAGCTTGGCCAACGGCGAGCAGTACTTC.

V and J are TRBV14 and TRBJ2-1; 10 nucleotides agree with TRBD2. This CDR3 region has 16 residues. Looked up from germline, CDR1 is SGHDN and CDR2 is FVKESK. The J segment lost 7 bases and the V segment lost 0 bases, leaving 6 bases of the junction unmatched. The CDR3 reads CASSQESEREGNEQFF. The CDR3 DNA reads TGTGCCAGCAGCCAAGAATCGGAGCGGGAGGGAAATGAGCAGTTCTTC.

In this sample, this clonotype turned up many times. The chain uses TRBV2 and TRBJ2-2; unclear D gene. Trimming pared 6 bases from V and 0 bases from J, leaving 14 bases between. Looked up from germline, CDR1 is SNHLY and CDR2 is FYNNEI. The CDR3 is 16 amino acids. Here the CDR3 reads CASSETSPANTGELFF. DNA for the CDR3: TGTGCCAGCAGCGAGACATCACCGGCGAACACCGGGGAGCTGTTTTTT. The full variable domain, with the rest looked up from reference TRBV2 and TRBJ2-2, is EPEVTQTPSHQVTQMGQEVILRCVPISNHLYFYWYRQILGQKVEFLVSFYNNEISEKSEIFDDQFSVERPDGSNFTLKIRSTKLEDSAMYFCASSETSPANTGELFFGEGSRLTVL.

There are many counts of this clonotype. The V gene is TRBV6-1, the J gene TRBJ1-2; D unclear. Germline V CDR1 and CDR2: MNHNS, SASEGT. The CDR3 contains 15 residues. V was clipped by 6 bases and J by 1 base, with 15 bases between them. The CDR3 nucleotides read TGTGCCAGCAGGGATGACGGATTCTTTAACTATGGCTACACCTTC. Translating it yields CASRDDGFFNYGYTF.